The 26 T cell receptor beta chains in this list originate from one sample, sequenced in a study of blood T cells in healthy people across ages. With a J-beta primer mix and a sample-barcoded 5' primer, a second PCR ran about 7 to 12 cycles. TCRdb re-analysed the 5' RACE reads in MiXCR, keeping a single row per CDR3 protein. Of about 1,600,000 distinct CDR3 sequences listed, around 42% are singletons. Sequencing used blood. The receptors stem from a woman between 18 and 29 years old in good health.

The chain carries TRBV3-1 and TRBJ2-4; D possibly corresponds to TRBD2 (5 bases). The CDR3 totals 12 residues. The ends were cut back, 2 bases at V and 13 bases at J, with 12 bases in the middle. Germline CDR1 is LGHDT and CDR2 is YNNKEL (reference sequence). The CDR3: CASSQLSREQYF. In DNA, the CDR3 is TGTGCCAGCAGCCAACTATCGAGGGAGCAGTACTTC.

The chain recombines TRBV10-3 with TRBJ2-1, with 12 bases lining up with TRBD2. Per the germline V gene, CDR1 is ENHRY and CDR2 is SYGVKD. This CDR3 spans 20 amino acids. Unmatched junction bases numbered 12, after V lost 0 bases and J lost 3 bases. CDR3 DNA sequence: TGTGCCATCAGTGAGTCGAAGAGGCTAGCGGGAGGGCCGAGCTACAATGAGCAGTTCTTC. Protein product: CAISESKRLAGGPSYNEQFF.

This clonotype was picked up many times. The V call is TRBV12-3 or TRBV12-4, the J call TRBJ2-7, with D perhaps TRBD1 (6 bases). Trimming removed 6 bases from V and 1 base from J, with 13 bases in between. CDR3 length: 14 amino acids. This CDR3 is CASSVRGQSYEQYF. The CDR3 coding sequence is TGTGCCAGCAGCGTCCGAGGACAGTCCTACGAGCAGTACTTC.

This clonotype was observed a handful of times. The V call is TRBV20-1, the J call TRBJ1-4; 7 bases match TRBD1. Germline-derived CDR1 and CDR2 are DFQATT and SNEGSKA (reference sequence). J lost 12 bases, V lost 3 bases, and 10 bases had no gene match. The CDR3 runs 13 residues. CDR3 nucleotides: TGCAGTGCTAGCGTGCAGGGGGGGTTTGAACTGTTTTTT. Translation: CSASVQGGFELFF.

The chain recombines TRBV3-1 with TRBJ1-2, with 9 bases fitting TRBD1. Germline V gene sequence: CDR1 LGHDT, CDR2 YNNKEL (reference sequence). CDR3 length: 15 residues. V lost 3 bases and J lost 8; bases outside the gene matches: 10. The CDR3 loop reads CASSHGQGWFDGYTF. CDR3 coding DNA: TGTGCCAGCAGCCACGGACAGGGGTGGTTCGACGGCTACACCTTC.

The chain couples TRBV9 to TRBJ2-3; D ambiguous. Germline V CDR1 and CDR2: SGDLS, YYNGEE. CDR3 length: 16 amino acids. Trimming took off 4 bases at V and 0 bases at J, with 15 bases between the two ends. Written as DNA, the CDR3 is TGTGCCAGCAGCCCACCCCCCGTTCTGAGCACAGATACGCAGTATTTT. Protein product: CASSPPPVLSTDTQYF.

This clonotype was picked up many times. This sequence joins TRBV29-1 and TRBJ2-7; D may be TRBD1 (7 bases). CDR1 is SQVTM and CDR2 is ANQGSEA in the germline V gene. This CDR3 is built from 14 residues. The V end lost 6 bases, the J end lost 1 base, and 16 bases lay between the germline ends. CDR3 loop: CSVNAGQLSYEQYF. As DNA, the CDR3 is TGCAGCGTGAACGCGGGACAGTTATCCTACGAGCAGTACTTC.

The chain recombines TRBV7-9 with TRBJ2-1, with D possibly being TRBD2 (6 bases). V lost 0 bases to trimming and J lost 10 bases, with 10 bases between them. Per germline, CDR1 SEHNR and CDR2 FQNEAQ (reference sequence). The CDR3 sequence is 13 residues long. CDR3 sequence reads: CASSLAHLAEQFF. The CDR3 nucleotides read TGTGCCAGCAGCTTAGCGCACCTAGCGGAGCAGTTCTTC.

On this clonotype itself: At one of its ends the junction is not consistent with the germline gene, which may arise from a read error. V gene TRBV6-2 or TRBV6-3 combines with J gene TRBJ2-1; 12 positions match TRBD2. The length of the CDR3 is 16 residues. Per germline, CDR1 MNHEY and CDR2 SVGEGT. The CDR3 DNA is TGTGCCGGCAGTCCGTCCGGGACTAGCGGGTTCAATGAGCAGTTCTTC. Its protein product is CAGSPSGTSGFNEQFF.

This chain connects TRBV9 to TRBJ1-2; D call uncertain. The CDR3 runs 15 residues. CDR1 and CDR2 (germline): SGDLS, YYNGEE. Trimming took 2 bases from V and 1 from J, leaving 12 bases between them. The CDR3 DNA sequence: TGTGCCAGCAGCGTTGGGTCAGCCCTTAACTATGGCTACACCTTC. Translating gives CASSVGSALNYGYTF.

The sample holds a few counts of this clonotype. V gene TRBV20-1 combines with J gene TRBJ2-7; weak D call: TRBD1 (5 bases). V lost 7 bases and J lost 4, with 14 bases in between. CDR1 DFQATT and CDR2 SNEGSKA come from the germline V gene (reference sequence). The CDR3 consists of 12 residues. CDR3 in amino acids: CSGSGPGYEQYF. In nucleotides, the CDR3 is TGCAGTGGATCAGGGCCCGGGTACGAGCAGTACTTC.

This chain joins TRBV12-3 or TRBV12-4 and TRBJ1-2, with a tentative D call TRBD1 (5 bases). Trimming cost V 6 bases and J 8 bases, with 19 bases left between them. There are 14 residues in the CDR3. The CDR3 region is CASSLRASKLGYTF. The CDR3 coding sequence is TGTGCCAGCAGCCTCAGGGCGTCTAAGTTAGGCTACACCTTC.

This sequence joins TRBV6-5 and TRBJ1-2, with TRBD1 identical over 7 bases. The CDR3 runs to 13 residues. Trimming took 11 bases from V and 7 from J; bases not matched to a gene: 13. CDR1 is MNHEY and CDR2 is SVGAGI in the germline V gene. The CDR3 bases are TGTGCCGTCCGCCGGGACAGAGAGGGTGGCTACACCTTC. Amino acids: CAVRRDREGGYTF.

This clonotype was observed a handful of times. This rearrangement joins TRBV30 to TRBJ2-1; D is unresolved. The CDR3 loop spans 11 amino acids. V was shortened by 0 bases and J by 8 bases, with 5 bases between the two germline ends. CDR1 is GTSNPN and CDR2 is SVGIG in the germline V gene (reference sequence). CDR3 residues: CAWSVLDEQFF. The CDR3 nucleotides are TGTGCCTGGAGTGTATTGGATGAGCAGTTCTTC.

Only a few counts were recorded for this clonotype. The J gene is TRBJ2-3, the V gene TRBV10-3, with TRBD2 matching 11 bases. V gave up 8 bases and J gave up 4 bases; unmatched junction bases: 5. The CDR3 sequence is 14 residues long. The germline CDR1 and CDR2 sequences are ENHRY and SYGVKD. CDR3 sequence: CAIRSGRAADTQYF. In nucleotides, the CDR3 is TGTGCCATCCGTAGCGGGAGGGCCGCAGATACGCAGTATTTT.

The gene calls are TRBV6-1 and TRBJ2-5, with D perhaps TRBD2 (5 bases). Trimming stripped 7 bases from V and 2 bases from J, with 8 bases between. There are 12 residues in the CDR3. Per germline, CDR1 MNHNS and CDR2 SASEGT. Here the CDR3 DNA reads TGTGCCAGCACGGGGTTGCAAGAGACCCAGTACTTC. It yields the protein CASTGLQETQYF.

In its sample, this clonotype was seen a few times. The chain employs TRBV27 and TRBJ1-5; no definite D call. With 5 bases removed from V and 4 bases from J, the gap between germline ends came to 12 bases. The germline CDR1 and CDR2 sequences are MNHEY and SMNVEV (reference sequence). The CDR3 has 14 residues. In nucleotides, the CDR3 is TGTGCCAGCAGTGTAACTGGGTCAAATCAGCCCCAGCATTTT. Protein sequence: CASSVTGSNQPQHF.

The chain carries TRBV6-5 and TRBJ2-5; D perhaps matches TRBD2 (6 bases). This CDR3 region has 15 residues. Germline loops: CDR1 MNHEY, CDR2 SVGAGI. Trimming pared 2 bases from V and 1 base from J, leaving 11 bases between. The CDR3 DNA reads TGTGCCAGCAGTTACATGCTCGGGGGCCAAGAGACCCAGTACTTC. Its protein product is CASSYMLGGQETQYF.

The CDR3 here is CASSSVGYNSPLHF. The DNA of the CDR3 is TGCGCCAGCAGCTCCGTGGGGTATAATTCACCCCTCCACTTT. The chain combines TRBV5-1 with TRBJ1-6; D not resolved. The CDR3 covers 14 residues. V was shortened by 3 bases and J by 4 bases, with 8 bases between the two germline ends. In germline, CDR1 is SGHRS, CDR2 YFSETQ.

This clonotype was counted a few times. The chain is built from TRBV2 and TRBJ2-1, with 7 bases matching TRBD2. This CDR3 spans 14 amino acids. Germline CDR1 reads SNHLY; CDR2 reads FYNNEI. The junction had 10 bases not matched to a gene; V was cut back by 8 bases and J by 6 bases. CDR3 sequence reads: CASASGGVSNEQFF. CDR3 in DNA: TGTGCCAGCGCCTCTGGGGGGGTGAGCAATGAGCAGTTCTTC.

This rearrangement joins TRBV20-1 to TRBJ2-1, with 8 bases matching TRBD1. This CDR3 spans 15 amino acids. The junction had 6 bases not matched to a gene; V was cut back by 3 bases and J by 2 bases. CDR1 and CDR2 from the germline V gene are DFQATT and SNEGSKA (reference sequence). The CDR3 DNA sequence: TGCAGTGCTAGCCCGGGACAGGTCGCCTACAATGAGCAGTTCTTC. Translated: CSASPGQVAYNEQFF.

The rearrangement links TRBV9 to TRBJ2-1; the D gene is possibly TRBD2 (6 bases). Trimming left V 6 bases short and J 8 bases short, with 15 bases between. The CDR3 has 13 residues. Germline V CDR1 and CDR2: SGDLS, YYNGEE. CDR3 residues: CASIRGFGDEQFF. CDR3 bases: TGTGCCAGCATTCGGGGGTTCGGGGATGAGCAGTTCTTC. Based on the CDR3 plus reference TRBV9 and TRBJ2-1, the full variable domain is DSGVTQTPKHLITATGQRVTLRCSPRSGDLSVYWYQQSLDQGLQFLIQYYNGEERAKGNILERFSAQQFPDLHSELNLSSLELGDSALYFCASIRGFGDEQFFGPGTRLTVL.

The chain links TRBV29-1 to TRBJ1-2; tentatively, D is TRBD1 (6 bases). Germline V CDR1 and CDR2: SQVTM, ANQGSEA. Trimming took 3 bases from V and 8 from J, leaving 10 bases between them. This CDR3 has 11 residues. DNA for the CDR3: TGCAGCGTTGACCTCAGGGGCGGCTACACCTTC. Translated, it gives CSVDLRGGYTF.

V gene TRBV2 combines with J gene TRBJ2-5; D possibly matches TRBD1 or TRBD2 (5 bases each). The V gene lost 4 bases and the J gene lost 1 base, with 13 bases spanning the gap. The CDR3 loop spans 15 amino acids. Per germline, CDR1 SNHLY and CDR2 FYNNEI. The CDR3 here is CASSAVGDLQETQYF. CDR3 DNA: TGTGCCAGCAGTGCCGTAGGGGACCTCCAAGAGACCCAGTACTTC.

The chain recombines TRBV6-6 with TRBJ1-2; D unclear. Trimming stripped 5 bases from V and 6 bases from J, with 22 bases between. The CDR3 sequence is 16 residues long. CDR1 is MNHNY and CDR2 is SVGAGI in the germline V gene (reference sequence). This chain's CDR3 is CASSPMADYPKDGYTF. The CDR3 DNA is TGTGCCAGCAGTCCGATGGCGGACTACCCTAAGGATGGCTACACCTTC.

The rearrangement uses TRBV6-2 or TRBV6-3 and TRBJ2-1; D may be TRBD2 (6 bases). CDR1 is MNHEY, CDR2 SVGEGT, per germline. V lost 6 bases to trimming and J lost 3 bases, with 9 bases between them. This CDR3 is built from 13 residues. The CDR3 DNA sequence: TGTGCCAGCAGGGGAGCGGGCTACAATGAGCAGTTCTTC. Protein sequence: CASRGAGYNEQFF.